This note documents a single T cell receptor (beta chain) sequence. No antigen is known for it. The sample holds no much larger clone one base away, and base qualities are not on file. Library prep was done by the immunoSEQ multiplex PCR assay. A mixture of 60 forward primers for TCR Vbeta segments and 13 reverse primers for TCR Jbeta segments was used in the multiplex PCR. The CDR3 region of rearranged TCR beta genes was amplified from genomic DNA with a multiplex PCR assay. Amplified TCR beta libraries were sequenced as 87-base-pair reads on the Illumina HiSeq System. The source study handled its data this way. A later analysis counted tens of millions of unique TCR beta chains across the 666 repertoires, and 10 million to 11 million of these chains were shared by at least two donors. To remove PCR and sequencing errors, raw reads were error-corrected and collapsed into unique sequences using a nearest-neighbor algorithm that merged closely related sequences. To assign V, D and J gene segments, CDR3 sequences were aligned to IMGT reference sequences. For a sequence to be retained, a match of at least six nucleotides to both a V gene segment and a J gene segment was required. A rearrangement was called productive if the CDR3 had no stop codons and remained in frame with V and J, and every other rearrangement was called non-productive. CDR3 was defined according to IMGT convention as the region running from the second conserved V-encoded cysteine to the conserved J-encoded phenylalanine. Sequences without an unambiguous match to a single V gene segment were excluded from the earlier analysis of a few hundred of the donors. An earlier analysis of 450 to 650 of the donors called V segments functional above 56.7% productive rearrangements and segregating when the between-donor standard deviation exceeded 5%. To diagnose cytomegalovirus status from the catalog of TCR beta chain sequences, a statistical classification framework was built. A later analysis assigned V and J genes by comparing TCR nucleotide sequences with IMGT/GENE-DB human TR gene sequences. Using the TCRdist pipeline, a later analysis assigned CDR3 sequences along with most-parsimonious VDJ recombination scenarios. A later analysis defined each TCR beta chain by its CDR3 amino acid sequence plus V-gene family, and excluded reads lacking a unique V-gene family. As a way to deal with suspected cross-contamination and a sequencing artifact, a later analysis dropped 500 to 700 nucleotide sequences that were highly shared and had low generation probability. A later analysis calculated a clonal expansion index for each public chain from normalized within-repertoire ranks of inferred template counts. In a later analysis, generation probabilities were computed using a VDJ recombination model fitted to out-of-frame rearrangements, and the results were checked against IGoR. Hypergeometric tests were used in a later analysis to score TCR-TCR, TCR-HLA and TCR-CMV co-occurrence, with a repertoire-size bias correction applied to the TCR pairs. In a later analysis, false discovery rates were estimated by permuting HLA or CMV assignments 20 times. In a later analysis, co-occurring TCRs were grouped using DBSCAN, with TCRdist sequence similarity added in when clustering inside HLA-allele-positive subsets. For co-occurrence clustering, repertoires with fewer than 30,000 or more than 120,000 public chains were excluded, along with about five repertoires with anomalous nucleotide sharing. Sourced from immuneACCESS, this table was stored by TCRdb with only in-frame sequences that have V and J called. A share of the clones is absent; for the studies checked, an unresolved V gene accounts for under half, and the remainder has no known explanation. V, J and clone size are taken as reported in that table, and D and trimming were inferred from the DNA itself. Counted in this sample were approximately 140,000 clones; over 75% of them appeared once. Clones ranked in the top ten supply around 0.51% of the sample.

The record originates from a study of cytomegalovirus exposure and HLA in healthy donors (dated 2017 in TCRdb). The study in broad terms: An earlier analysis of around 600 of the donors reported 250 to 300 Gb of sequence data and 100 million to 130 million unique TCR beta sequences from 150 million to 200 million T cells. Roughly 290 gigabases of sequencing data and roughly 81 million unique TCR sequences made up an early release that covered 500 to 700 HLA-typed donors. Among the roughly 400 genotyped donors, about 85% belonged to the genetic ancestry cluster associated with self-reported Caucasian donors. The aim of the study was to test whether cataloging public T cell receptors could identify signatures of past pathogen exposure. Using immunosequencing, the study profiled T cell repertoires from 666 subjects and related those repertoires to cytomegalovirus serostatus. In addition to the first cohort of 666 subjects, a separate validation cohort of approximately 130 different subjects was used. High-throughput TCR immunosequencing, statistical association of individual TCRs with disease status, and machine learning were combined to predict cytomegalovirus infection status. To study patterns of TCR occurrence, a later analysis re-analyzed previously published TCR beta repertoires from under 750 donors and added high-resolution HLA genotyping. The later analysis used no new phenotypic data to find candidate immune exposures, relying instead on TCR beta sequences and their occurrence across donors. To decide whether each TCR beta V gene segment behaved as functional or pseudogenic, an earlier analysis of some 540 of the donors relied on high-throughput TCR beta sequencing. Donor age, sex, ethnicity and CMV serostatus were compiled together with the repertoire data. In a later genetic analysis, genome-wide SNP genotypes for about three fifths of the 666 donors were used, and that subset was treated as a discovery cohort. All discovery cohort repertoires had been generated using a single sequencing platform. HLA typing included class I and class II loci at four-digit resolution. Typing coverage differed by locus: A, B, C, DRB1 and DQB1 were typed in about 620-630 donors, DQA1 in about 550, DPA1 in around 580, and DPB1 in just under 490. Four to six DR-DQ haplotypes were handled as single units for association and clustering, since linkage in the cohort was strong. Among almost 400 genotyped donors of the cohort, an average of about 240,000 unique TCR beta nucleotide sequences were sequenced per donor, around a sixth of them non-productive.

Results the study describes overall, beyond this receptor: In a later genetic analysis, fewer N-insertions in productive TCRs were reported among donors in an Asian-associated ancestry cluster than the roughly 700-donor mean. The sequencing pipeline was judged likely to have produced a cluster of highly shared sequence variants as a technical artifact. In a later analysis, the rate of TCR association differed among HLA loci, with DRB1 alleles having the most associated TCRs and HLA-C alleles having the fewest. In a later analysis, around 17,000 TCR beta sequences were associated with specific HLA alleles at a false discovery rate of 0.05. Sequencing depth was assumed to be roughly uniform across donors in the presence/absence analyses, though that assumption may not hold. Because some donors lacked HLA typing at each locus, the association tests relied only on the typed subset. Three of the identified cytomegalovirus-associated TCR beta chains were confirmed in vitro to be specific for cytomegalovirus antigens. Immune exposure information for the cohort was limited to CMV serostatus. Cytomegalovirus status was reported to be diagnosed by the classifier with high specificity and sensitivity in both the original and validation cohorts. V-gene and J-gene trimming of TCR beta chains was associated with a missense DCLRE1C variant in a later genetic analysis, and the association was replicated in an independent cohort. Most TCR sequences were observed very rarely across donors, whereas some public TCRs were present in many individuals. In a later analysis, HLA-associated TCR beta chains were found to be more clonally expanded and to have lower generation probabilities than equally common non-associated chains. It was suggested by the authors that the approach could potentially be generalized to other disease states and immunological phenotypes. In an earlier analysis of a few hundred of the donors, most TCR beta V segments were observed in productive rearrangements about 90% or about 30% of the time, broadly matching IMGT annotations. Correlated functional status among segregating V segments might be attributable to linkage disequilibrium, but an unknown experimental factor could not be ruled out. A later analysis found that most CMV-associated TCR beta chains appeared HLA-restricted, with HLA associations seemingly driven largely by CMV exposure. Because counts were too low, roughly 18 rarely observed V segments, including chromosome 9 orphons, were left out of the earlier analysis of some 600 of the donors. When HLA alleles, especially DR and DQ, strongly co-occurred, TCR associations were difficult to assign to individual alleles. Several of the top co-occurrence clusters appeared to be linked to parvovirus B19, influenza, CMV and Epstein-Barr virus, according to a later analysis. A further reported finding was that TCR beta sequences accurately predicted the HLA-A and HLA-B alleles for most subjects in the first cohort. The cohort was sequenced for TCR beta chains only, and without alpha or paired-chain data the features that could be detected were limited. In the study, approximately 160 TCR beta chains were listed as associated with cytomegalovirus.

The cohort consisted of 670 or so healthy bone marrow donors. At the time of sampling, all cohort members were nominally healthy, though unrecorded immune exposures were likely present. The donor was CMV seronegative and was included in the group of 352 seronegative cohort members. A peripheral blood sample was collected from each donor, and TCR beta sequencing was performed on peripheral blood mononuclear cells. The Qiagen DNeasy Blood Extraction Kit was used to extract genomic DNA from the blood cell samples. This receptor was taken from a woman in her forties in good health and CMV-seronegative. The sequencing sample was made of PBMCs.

The CDR3 protein: CASRQDRGDGYTF. The nucleotide sequence is given as TGTGCCAGCAGGCAGGACAGGGGCGATGGCTACACCTTC. The chain employs TRBV6-5 and TRBJ1-2; the central 9 bases match TRBD1. Inclusive of the bounding cysteine and phenylalanine, the CDR3 is 13 residues long. Just CDR3 DNA is preserved here, 39 bases in frame from base 1. From the germline V gene, CDR1 is MNHEY and CDR2 is SVGAGI. V has 6 bases trimmed and J has 6 bases trimmed; junction bases matching no gene number 5.